Each of the 14 T cell receptor beta chains below was sequenced from the same sample in a study of shared clonotypes between healthy human individuals. Data came from immunoSEQ multiplex PCR; TCRdb stores just in-frame clones and leaves some out. The repertoire consists of about 980,000 clones, with roughly 72% occurring once and the leading ten covering around 1.5%. The material sequenced was memory CD4+ T cells sorted from blood. Sample subset: CD45RA-negative fraction. These receptor sequences come from a man aged 18 to 30 in good health.

The chain recombines TRBV12-5 with TRBJ2-3; D is undetermined. CDR1 is LGHNT and CDR2 is FRNRAP in the germline V gene. The CDR3 covers 11 residues. Trimming left V 8 bases short and J 3 bases short, with 6 bases between. The CDR3 DNA follows: TGTGCTAGTCAAAGGACAGATACGCAGTATTTT. This sequence encodes CASQRTDTQYF.

The chain employs TRBV6-5 and TRBJ1-2, with TRBD1 matching 8 bases. Trimming took 0 bases from V and 8 from J; bases not matched to a gene: 8. There are 15 residues in the CDR3. Germline values: CDR1 MNHEY, CDR2 SVGAGI. CDR3 in DNA: TGTGCCAGCAGTTACTCGTCCCAGGGGGCCAACGGCTACACCTTC. This encodes CASSYSSQGANGYTF.

The chain links TRBV2 to TRBJ1-1; D not resolved. V gave up 6 bases and J gave up 2 bases, with 4 bases separating them. Germline V gene sequence: CDR1 SNHLY, CDR2 FYNNEI. The CDR3 is 11 residues long. The CDR3 loop is CASSFNTEAFF. As DNA, the CDR3 is TGTGCCAGCAGCTTTAACACTGAAGCTTTCTTT.

The V and J genes are TRBV21-1 and TRBJ1-5; TRBD1 is the table's D call, not checked against the DNA. TRBV21-1 is shown as a pseudogene. The CDR3 sequence is 13 residues long. CDR3 residues: CASSKGAAQPQHF. CDR3 nucleotide sequence: TGTGCCAGCAGCAAAGGGGCAGCTCAGCCCCAGCATTTT.

This chain uses TRBV12-2 with TRBJ2-5; the table's D call of TRBD2 was not tested on the DNA. TRBV12-2 is tagged as a pseudogene. The CDR3 runs 21 residues. The CDR3 DNA reads as TGTGCAAGTCGCTTAGGAATCAGTGGGCCCAAACGACAGCCCGGGGGAGAGACCCAGTACTTC. Its protein is CASRLGISGPKRQPGGETQYF.

J is TRBJ1-5 and V is TRBV5-1, with D possibly TRBD1 on 6 matching bases. The V and J ends lost 4 bases and 7 bases respectively, with 18 bases between them. CDR1 is SGHRS and CDR2 is YFSETQ in the germline V gene. CDR3 length: 15 residues. The CDR3 here is CASSRAGGAEQPQHF. CDR3 in DNA: TGCGCCAGCAGCCGGGCTGGGGGCGCCGAACAGCCCCAGCATTTT.

V gene TRBV28 combines with J gene TRBJ1-6; TRBD1 matches at 11 bases. Trimming removed 5 bases from V and 10 bases from J; junction bases left unmatched: 4. Looked up from germline, CDR1 is MDHEN and CDR2 is SYDVKM. This CDR3 comprises 14 residues. CDR3: CASSRDRGVSPLHF. For the CDR3, the DNA is TGTGCCAGCAGTAGGGACAGGGGGGTCTCACCCCTCCACTTT. Based on the CDR3 plus reference TRBV28 and TRBJ1-6, the full variable domain is DVKVTQSSRYLVKRTGEKVFLECVQDMDHENMFWYRQDPGLGLRLIYFSYDVKMKEKGDIPEGYSVSREKKERFSLILESASTNQTSMYLCASSRDRGVSPLHFGNGTRLTVT.

This chain's CDR3 is CASRKGVASTDTQYF. The CDR3 nucleotides are TGTGCAAGTCGCAAGGGGGTTGCTAGCACAGATACGCAGTATTTT. The chain links TRBV12-2 to TRBJ2-3; the listed D gene, TRBD1, was not tested against the DNA. TRBV12-2 is reported as a pseudogene. CDR3 length: 15 amino acids.

Turning to this clone: At the DNA level, this CDR3 is encoded by other sequences in the same sample as well. V is TRBV19 and J is TRBJ1-5; TRBD1 matches at 7 bases. J gave up 7 bases and V 6 bases, and 6 bases lay outside the gene matches. This CDR3 is built from 13 residues. In germline, CDR1 is LNHDA, CDR2 SQIVND (reference sequence). The CDR3 DNA sequence: TGTGCCAGTAGCGACAGGGTAGGACAGCCCCAGCATTTT. It specifies CASSDRVGQPQHF.

This chain joins TRBV9 and TRBJ2-3, with 7 bases fitting TRBD1. The CDR3 sequence is 15 residues long. Germline V lookup: CDR1 SGDLS, CDR2 YYNGEE. With 4 bases clipped from V and 2 bases from J, the junction kept 7 bases outside the gene matches. CDR3 protein: CASSTRDRNTDTQYF. The CDR3 region has the DNA TGTGCCAGCAGCACCCGGGACAGAAACACAGATACGCAGTATTTT.

The rearrangement links TRBV7-8 to TRBJ2-3, with D perhaps TRBD2 (6 bases). CDR1 SGHVS and CDR2 FQNEAQ come from the germline V gene. The CDR3 has 16 amino acids. V was pared by 5 bases and J by 1 base, with 16 bases between. CDR3 residues: CASSVHSGEGTDTQYF. DNA for the CDR3: TGTGCCAGCAGCGTCCACAGTGGGGAGGGCACAGATACGCAGTATTTT.

The V and J genes are TRBV7-9 and TRBJ2-3, with a weak D call TRBD1 (6 bases). This CDR3 is 16 amino acids long. CDR1 is SEHNR, CDR2 FQNEAQ, per germline (reference sequence). Trimming took off 6 bases at V and 1 base at J, with 17 bases between the two ends. This CDR3 is CASRRGSSLRTDTQYF. The DNA for the CDR3 is TGTGCCAGCAGGAGGGGGTCCTCATTGCGCACAGATACGCAGTATTTT.

The rearrangement joins TRBV30 to TRBJ1-4; 9 bases match TRBD1. Trimming at V came to 2 bases and at J to 8 bases, leaving 12 bases not matched to a gene. CDR1 is GTSNPN, CDR2 SVGIG, per germline (reference sequence). The CDR3 has 16 residues. The CDR3 nucleotides read TGTGCCTGGAGTCGGGTTCCAGGACAGGGGAGGGAAAAACTGTTTTTT. Encoded protein: CAWSRVPGQGREKLFF.

The chain joins TRBV10-2 to TRBJ1-5; TRBD1 agrees at 8 bases. The CDR3 totals 15 residues. Germline CDR1 reads WSHSY; CDR2 reads SAAADI. V lost 2 bases and J lost 9; bases outside the gene matches: 9. CDR3 sequence reads: CASSEQGTGGWPQHF. DNA for the CDR3: TGCGCCAGCAGTGAGCAGGGCACAGGGGGTTGGCCCCAGCATTTT.